This T cell receptor beta chain comes out of a study of blood T cell repertoires in COVID-19. About the research overall: There were acute and convalescent COVID-19 samples, and they came from the United States, Italy and Spain.

V dropped 0 bases and J dropped 5 bases, with 14 bases sitting between them. The CDR3 extends over 15 amino acids. From germline, CDR1 is SGDLS and CDR2 YYNGEE. The authors' processing: How many nucleated cells were present was estimated from reference gene primer amplification. Profiled with immunoSEQ multiplex PCR; TCRdb holds only in-frame clones, not every one. The V and J calls and clone size are taken from that table; D and trimming were inferred from the DNA. The sample lists about 270,000 clones; approximately 86% were seen once. V gene TRBV9 combines with J gene TRBJ2-5, with a possible D match to TRBD1 (6 bases). The sequenced sample was peripheral blood. The TCR originated in a man aged 40-49 years with active or convalescent COVID-19. The CDR3 DNA is TGTGCCAGCAGCGTAGCCGCAGGGGCAGGGGAGACCCAGTACTTC. Protein product: CASSVAAGAGETQYF.